This T cell receptor (beta chain) was recorded in a study of glioma-infiltrating T cells after dendritic cell vaccination. Sequenced by immunoSEQ multiplex PCR; TCRdb stores in-frame clones only, minus some. The table has under 130,000 clones, roughly 79% seen once. The V and J ends lost 6 bases and 1 base, in that order; junction bases with no gene match: 2. The CDR3 sequence is 14 residues long. In germline, CDR1 is SEHNR, CDR2 FQNEAQ (reference sequence). This chain uses TRBV7-9 with TRBJ2-7; the match to TRBD1 covers 11 bases. The input for sequencing was blood, taken before dendritic cell vaccination. The sequence was obtained from a human donor with glioblastoma. CDR3 amino acids: CASRGTGGSYEQYF. For the CDR3, the DNA is TGTGCCAGCAGGGGGACAGGGGGTTCCTACGAGCAGTACTTC.